A selection of T cell receptor beta chains follows, all from one sample in a study of shared clonotypes between healthy human individuals. Some clones are missing from TCRdb's copy, which holds only in-frame ones; the method was immunoSEQ multiplex PCR. This sample has about 680,000 clones, with about 91% found just once. The sequencing input was naive CD8+ T cells sorted from blood. These receptors originate from a man in his thirties or forties in good health. The CDR3 runs from the conserved cysteine through the conserved F or W. Each record gives: CDR3 DNA, CDR3 protein, J gene, D gene, clone size, V gene. D genes are given only for firm matches. A row's size may be missing; if present it is once, few, many or a size class.

CDR3 DNA: TGTGCCAGCAGTTTGGGACGGGTAGTGCAGTACTTC
CDR3 protein: CASSLGRVVQYF
J gene: TRBJ2-7
D gene: NA
clone size: NA
V gene: TRBV28

CDR3 DNA: TGTGCCAGTAGCCTGACTAGCGGGGTTTACAATGAGCAGTTCTTC
CDR3 protein: CASSLTSGVYNEQFF
J gene: TRBJ2-1
D gene: TRBD2
clone size: NA
V gene: TRBV19

CDR3 DNA: TGTGCCAGCAGCTTAGGATTTGGGGAAGGGGATCAGCCCCAGCATTTT
CDR3 protein: CASSLGFGEGDQPQHF
J gene: TRBJ1-5
D gene: NA
clone size: NA
V gene: TRBV7-9

CDR3 DNA: TGTGCCACCACCCAAAGCAACGAGCAGTACTTC
CDR3 protein: CATTQSNEQYF
J gene: TRBJ2-7
D gene: NA
clone size: NA
V gene: TRBV11-2

CDR3 DNA: TGTGCCATCAGTGAAAGGGGGAGGGCGGAGGGAGGAGGGCAAACCTACGAGCAGTACTTC
CDR3 protein: CAISERGRAEGGGQTYEQYF
J gene: TRBJ2-7
D gene: NA
clone size: NA
V gene: TRBV10-3

CDR3 DNA: TGTGCCAGCAGTTACCTCAGGGTGCAGAACACTGAAGCTTTCTTT
CDR3 protein: CASSYLRVQNTEAFF
J gene: TRBJ1-1
D gene: NA
clone size: NA
V gene: TRBV6-5

CDR3 DNA: TGTGCCAGCAGGCCGCGCAGAAGCTCCTACGAGCAGTACTTC
CDR3 protein: CASRPRRSSYEQYF
J gene: TRBJ2-7
D gene: NA
clone size: NA
V gene: TRBV5-5

CDR3 DNA: TGTGCCAGCAGCAGTACAGGGGGCGGTGAACGGTCCGGGGAGCTGTTTTTT
CDR3 protein: CASSSTGGGERSGELFF
J gene: TRBJ2-2
D gene: TRBD1
clone size: NA
V gene: TRBV7-9

CDR3 DNA: TGTGCCAGCAGCTATCCTGGGGACAGCCTCACAGATACGCAGTATTTT
CDR3 protein: CASSYPGDSLTDTQYF
J gene: TRBJ2-3
D gene: TRBD1
clone size: once
V gene: TRBV7-9

CDR3 DNA: TGTGCCAGCAGTCTCGAGGACTACGAGCAGTACTTC
CDR3 protein: CASSLEDYEQYF
J gene: TRBJ2-7
D gene: NA
clone size: NA
V gene: TRBV28